Reported below is one T cell receptor (beta chain). Antigen unknown. The sample's treatment: roughly 10-day PBMC culture with coronavirus spike peptide pools or control peptides (ViraFEST assay). CD4+ T cells that had been cultured provided DNA sequenced with the Oncomine TCR Beta short-read assay. MiXCR was run by TCRdb on the PCR reads, yielding one entry per CDR3 protein. The table lists around 3,300 distinct CDR3 sequences, about 74% of them singletons. The sample comes from a study of vaccination and CD4 T cells after COVID-19. The germline V gene encodes CDR1 SEHNR and CDR2 FQNEAQ (reference sequence). After removal of 4 bases from V and 1 base from J, the junction contained 5 bases not matched to a gene. The CDR3 is 15 amino acids.

This receptor was identified in a human donor who had recovered from COVID-19. The source material was CD4+ T cells from blood, cultured in vitro. The V call is TRBV7-9, the J call TRBJ1-1, with 8 bases aligning to TRBD1. The CDR3 region is CASSSYDRGNTEAFF. DNA for the CDR3: TGTGCCAGCAGCTCGTACGACAGGGGGAACACTGAAGCTTTCTTT.